The 23 T cell receptor beta chains listed next were all sequenced from one sample in a study of cytomegalovirus exposure and HLA in healthy donors. In the PCR, 60 Vbeta and 13 Jbeta primers were used. The table came from immunoSEQ multiplex PCR; TCRdb's copy has only in-frame clones and leaves some out. The sample comprises about 130,000 clones, roughly 76% of which are singletons, and 2.5% to 3.5% rests with the top ten. What was sequenced was PBMCs. These receptors were taken from a woman in her forties or fifties in good health and CMV-seronegative.

The chain recombines TRBV7-9 with TRBJ2-1, with unresolved D. This CDR3 contains 10 residues. Germline assignment: CDR1 SEHNR and CDR2 FQNEAQ (reference sequence). V was trimmed by 3 bases and J by 10 bases, leaving 4 bases between them. The CDR3 protein is CASSFREQFF. The DNA of the CDR3 is TGTGCCAGCAGCTTCCGGGAGCAGTTCTTC.

This chain joins TRBV4-3 and TRBJ2-6, with 7 bases lining up with TRBD1. The CDR3 extends over 16 amino acids. V dropped 9 bases and J dropped 0; count of bases not matched to a gene: 8. The V gene's germline CDR1 is LGHNA and CDR2 YSLEER. CDR3 DNA: TGCGCCAGTGCCGGGACAGTTAGCTCTGGGGCCAACGTCCTGACTTTC. Translating gives CASAGTVSSGANVLTF.

The rearrangement uses TRBV27 and TRBJ1-4; D may be TRBD1 (5 bases). CDR1 is MNHEY, CDR2 SMNVEV, per germline (reference sequence). Trimming took 6 bases from V and 4 from J, leaving 12 bases between them. The CDR3 totals 14 residues. The CDR3 nucleotides read TGTGCCAGCAGCCCCCGACAGAGTAATGAAAAACTGTTTTTT. Translated, it gives CASSPRQSNEKLFF.

This chain uses TRBV7-2 with TRBJ1-5; TRBD1 matches at 9 bases. The CDR3 totals 15 residues. The V segment lost 5 bases and the J segment 1 base; nucleotides outside the gene matches: 3. Germline CDR1 reads SGHTA; CDR2 reads FQGNSA. The CDR3 protein is CASSLDRGSNQPQHF. DNA of the CDR3: TGTGCCAGCAGCCTGGACAGGGGAAGCAATCAGCCCCAGCATTTT.

The chain combines TRBV4-3 with TRBJ2-1; D may be TRBD2 (6 bases). Between the trimmed V and J ends, which lost 0 bases and 3 bases, there was a span of 15 bases. CDR3 length equals 17 residues. Looked up from germline, CDR1 is LGHNA and CDR2 is YSLEER. CDR3 bases: TGCGCCAGCAGCCAAGATTCCGGCGGGACGTTCTACAATGAGCAGTTCTTC. It translates to CASSQDSGGTFYNEQFF.

The chain carries TRBV14 and TRBJ2-7; D may be TRBD1 (7 bases). Germline CDR1 reads SGHDN; CDR2 reads FVKESK. The V end lost 4 bases, the J end lost 6 bases, and 13 bases lay between the germline ends. The CDR3 loop spans 13 amino acids. CDR3 sequence reads: CASSLAGGGEQYF. In DNA form, the CDR3 reads TGTGCCAGCAGCCTGGCAGGGGGAGGCGAGCAGTACTTC.

This chain joins TRBV6-1 and TRBJ2-5; possibly TRBD1 for D (6 bases). This CDR3 comprises 12 residues. The V gene lost 3 bases and the J gene lost 9 bases, with 11 bases spanning the gap. The germline V gene has CDR1 MNHNS and CDR2 SASEGT. The CDR3 reads CASSETQGSQYF. The DNA for the CDR3 is TGTGCCAGCAGTGAGACACAGGGTTCCCAGTACTTC.

This clone was seen more than once but under ten times. The DNA of the CDR3 is TGTGCCAGCAGCTTAAACTCGGCCCTCGGGGAGCAGTACTTC. It encodes CASSLNSALGEQYF. The chain links TRBV11-3 to TRBJ2-7; D remains unclear. The CDR3 has 14 amino acids. The ends were cut back, 2 bases at V and 7 bases at J, with 15 bases in the middle. Per germline, CDR1 SGHNT and CDR2 YENEEA.

This clone was observed once. This sequence joins TRBV27 and TRBJ1-5; 10 bases line up with TRBD1. Germline V gives CDR1 MNHEY, CDR2 SMNVEV (reference sequence). V dropped 5 bases and J dropped 7; count of bases not matched to a gene: 2. The CDR3 consists of 13 residues. CDR3 protein: CASSDRGPQPQHF. CDR3 nucleotides: TGTGCCAGCAGTGACAGGGGGCCACAGCCCCAGCATTTT.

The chain employs TRBV11-2 and TRBJ2-5; D gene ambiguous. This CDR3 spans 14 amino acids. The germline CDR1 and CDR2 sequences are SGHAT and FQNNGV. V lost 4 bases and J 1 base, leaving 10 bases between the germline ends. Here the CDR3 reads CASSSNLLQETQYF. The DNA of the CDR3 is TGTGCCAGCAGCTCTAACCTCCTCCAAGAGACCCAGTACTTC.

This sequence joins TRBV7-8 and TRBJ2-3, with TRBD1 matching 8 bases. The germline CDR1 and CDR2 sequences are SGHVS and FQNEAQ. V was pared by 4 bases and J by 2 bases, with 17 bases of the junction left unmatched. The CDR3 consists of 19 residues. CDR3: CASSSLPGMDRESTDTQYF. DNA of the CDR3: TGTGCCAGCAGCTCCTTGCCGGGTATGGACAGGGAATCCACAGATACGCAGTATTTT.

The rearrangement uses TRBV19 and TRBJ1-5; D remains unclear. Trimming removed 3 bases at V and 6 bases at J, with 12 bases between. Germline V lookup: CDR1 LNHDA, CDR2 SQIVND (reference sequence). CDR3 length: 14 residues. CDR3 DNA sequence: TGTGCCAGTAGTATTTTTACGGGGATTCAGCCCCAGCATTTT. It specifies CASSIFTGIQPQHF.

CDR3 in DNA: TGTGCCAGCAGGGGGGGGACTAACGCCCGAGCTTTCTTT. Amino acid sequence: CASRGGTNARAFF. This chain joins TRBV28 and TRBJ1-1; D possibly corresponds to TRBD1 (5 bases). V was clipped by 6 bases and J by 10 bases, with 18 bases between them. The CDR3 contains 13 residues. Germline lookup yields CDR1 MDHEN and CDR2 SYDVKM.

The chain joins TRBV4-3 to TRBJ1-1; D unclear. Germline assignment: CDR1 LGHNA and CDR2 YSLEER. The germline V and J ends were trimmed by 0 bases and 12 bases, with 14 bases remaining between them. CDR3 size: 13 residues. CDR3 DNA: TGCGCCAGCAGCCAAGAACTTGCTGTCGTATCTTTCTTT. This translates into CASSQELAVVSFF.

The chain carries TRBV4-3 and TRBJ2-6; the match to TRBD1 covers 7 bases. CDR1 is LGHNA and CDR2 is YSLEER in the germline V gene. V was clipped by 3 bases and J by 4 bases; unmatched bases: 9. CDR3 length: 17 amino acids. The DNA of the CDR3 is TGCGCCAGCAGCCATCCTCAAGACAGGGCCGGGGCCAACGTCCTGACTTTC. Protein product: CASSHPQDRAGANVLTF.

This chain joins TRBV6-5 and TRBJ1-1, with D unclear. The germline V gene has CDR1 MNHEY and CDR2 SVGAGI. V dropped 7 bases and J dropped 5 bases, with 17 bases sitting between them. The CDR3 has 14 residues. CDR3 in DNA: TGTGCCAGCATACCAGCGGGGAGCTGGACTGAAGCTTTCTTT. Its translation is CASIPAGSWTEAFF.

This clone was observed a few times. V and J are TRBV7-9 and TRBJ1-5; the D is unclear. The CDR3 has 14 amino acids. V lost 5 bases and J lost 5, with 13 bases in between. CDR1 and CDR2 from the germline V gene are SEHNR and FQNEAQ (reference sequence). The CDR3 spells CASSTDGLHQPQHF. Written as DNA, the CDR3 is TGTGCCAGCAGCACAGACGGACTGCATCAGCCCCAGCATTTT.

V gene TRBV7-3 combines with J gene TRBJ2-1; a weak D match, TRBD2 (6 bases). The V end lost 5 bases, the J end lost 1 base, and 12 bases lay between the germline ends. The CDR3 is 15 amino acids. Germline V gene data show CDR1 as SGHTA and CDR2 as FQGTGA. As DNA, the CDR3 is TGTGCCAGCAGCATTACGGGACTTTCCTACAATGAGCAGTTCTTC. It encodes CASSITGLSYNEQFF.

CDR3 sequence (DNA): TGTGCCAGCTCGCTAGACAGGTTGGGGCAGCAGACCCAGTACTTC. Translation: CASSLDRLGQQTQYF. The chain recombines TRBV18 with TRBJ2-5; the D gene is possibly TRBD1 (6 bases). Trimming pared 6 bases from V and 6 bases from J, leaving 20 bases between. CDR1 KGHSH and CDR2 LQKENI come from the germline V gene. CDR3 length: 15 amino acids.

V gene TRBV28 combines with J gene TRBJ2-5, with 8 bases matching TRBD1. The CDR3 has 17 residues. Germline values: CDR1 MDHEN, CDR2 SYDVKM. With 2 bases clipped from V and 7 bases from J, the junction kept 15 bases outside the gene matches. The CDR3 DNA is TGTGCCAGCAGTTTACCTTATCTGGGACAGGAGGAAGGGACCCAGTACTTC. Its protein is CASSLPYLGQEEGTQYF. Variable domain in full (rest from reference TRBV28 and TRBJ2-5): DVKVTQSSRYLVKRTGEKVFLECVQDMDHENMFWYRQDPGLGLRLIYFSYDVKMKEKGDIPEGYSVSREKKERFSLILESASTNQTSMYLCASSLPYLGQEEGTQYFGPGTRLLVL.

V and J are TRBV30 and TRBJ1-6; D remains unclear. The CDR3 is made up of 15 amino acids. Deletions cut 4 bases from V and 0 bases from J, with 10 bases between. CDR1 and CDR2 (germline): GTSNPN, SVGIG (reference sequence). In DNA, the CDR3 is TGTGCCTGGACCCTTATGAGCTCCTATAATTCACCCCTCCACTTT. This encodes CAWTLMSSYNSPLHF. The full variable domain, completed using reference TRBV30 and TRBJ1-6, is SQTIHQWPATLVQPVGSPLSLECTVEGTSNPNLYWYRQAAGRGLQLLFYSVGIGQISSEVPQNLSASRPQDRQFILSSKKLLLSDSGFYLCAWTLMSSYNSPLHFGNGTRLTVT.

The chain recombines TRBV2 with TRBJ2-2; no definite D call. The CDR3 consists of 14 residues. Trimming took off 5 bases at V and 6 bases at J, with 13 bases between the two ends. Germline V gene sequence: CDR1 SNHLY, CDR2 FYNNEI. The CDR3 region has the DNA TGTGCCAGCAGTTTTAGCCGGTGGGCCGGGGAGCTGTTTTTT. Encoded protein: CASSFSRWAGELFF. Variable domain in full (rest from reference TRBV2 and TRBJ2-2): EPEVTQTPSHQVTQMGQEVILRCVPISNHLYFYWYRQILGQKVEFLVSFYNNEISEKSEIFDDQFSVERPDGSNFTLKIRSTKLEDSAMYFCASSFSRWAGELFFGEGSRLTVL.

This clone was counted a few times. The junction shows a germline mismatch at one end, possibly a read error. The chain couples TRBV5-1 to TRBJ2-7; 8 positions match TRBD1. Looked up from germline, CDR1 is SGHRS and CDR2 is YFSETQ. This CDR3 comprises 15 residues. CDR3 bases: TGCGCCAGCAGCTTGGCTAGAGGACAGGGATCCGTTATCGACTTC. Its protein product is CASSLARGQGSVIDF.